One and the same sample provided the 32 T cell receptor beta chains below, sequenced in a study of blood T cell repertoires in COVID-19. Assay: immunoSEQ multiplex PCR; the TCRdb copy retains only in-frame clones and omits some. The sample contains about 170,000 clones, around 80% of which appear only once. The sequencing input was peripheral blood. The receptors were sampled from a woman in her 70s with COVID-19, enrolled during active disease.

The rearrangement uses TRBV6-5 and TRBJ2-1, with D perhaps matching TRBD2 (5 bases). This CDR3 comprises 13 residues. The V end was cut by 5 bases, the J end by 14 bases, with 19 bases between. The germline V gene has CDR1 MNHEY and CDR2 SVGAGI. CDR3 sequence: CASSPPGIMSEFF. The CDR3 nucleotides read TGTGCCAGCAGTCCTCCGGGGATAATGAGCGAGTTCTTC.

The rearrangement uses TRBV19 and TRBJ2-7; 7 nucleotides match TRBD1. The CDR3 sequence is 16 residues long. Losses at the gene ends were 6 bases for V and 7 bases for J; bases not matched to a gene: 18. Germline values: CDR1 LNHDA, CDR2 SQIVND (reference sequence). This CDR3 reads CASSNSIGQGVQEQYF. The CDR3 DNA is TGTGCCAGTAGCAATAGTATTGGCCAGGGGGTCCAGGAGCAGTACTTC.

V is TRBV6-5 and J is TRBJ2-1; no clear D gene. V lost 7 bases and J lost 4, with 14 bases in between. The CDR3 length is 14 residues. Germline assignment: CDR1 MNHEY and CDR2 SVGAGI. CDR3 nucleotides: TGTGCCAGCAACCCGAACCAGGTGTACAATGAGCAGTTCTTC. Translation gives CASNPNQVYNEQFF.

V usage is TRBV6-6 and J usage is TRBJ2-2; 7 positions agree with TRBD1. The germline gives CDR1 MNHNY, CDR2 SVGAGI (reference sequence). The V and J ends lost 6 bases and 4 bases, in that order; junction bases with no gene match: 2. This CDR3 is built from 13 residues. CDR3 nucleotides: TGTGCCAGCAGCAACAGGGGCACCGGGGAGCTGTTTTTT. Protein product: CASSNRGTGELFF.

The chain uses TRBV19 and TRBJ1-1; possible D gene TRBD1, 5 bases. Trimming left V 6 bases short and J 2 bases short, with 16 bases between. The V gene's germline CDR1 is LNHDA and CDR2 SQIVND (reference sequence). This CDR3 comprises 15 residues. The CDR3 nucleotides are TGTGCCAGTAGGTTAGGGAGGGGATCAAACACTGAAGCTTTCTTT. This codes for CASRLGRGSNTEAFF.

The chain joins TRBV7-9 to TRBJ2-1; 12 nucleotides line up with TRBD2. The trim removed 7 bases at V and 6 bases at J, leaving 4 bases unmatched. CDR3 size: 14 residues. Germline CDR1 reads SEHNR; CDR2 reads FQNEAQ (reference sequence). Written as DNA, the CDR3 is TGTGCCAGCACCGTGACTAGCGGGAGCAATGAGCAGTTCTTC. This translates into CASTVTSGSNEQFF.

The chain is built from TRBV6-5 and TRBJ1-5; 7 positions match TRBD1. Trimming removed 5 bases from V and 5 bases from J; junction bases left unmatched: 0. This CDR3 is built from 12 residues. Germline assignment: CDR1 MNHEY and CDR2 SVGAGI. The CDR3 is CASSTGDQPQHF. Written as DNA, the CDR3 is TGTGCCAGCAGTACAGGGGATCAGCCCCAGCATTTT.

The chain employs TRBV7-2 and TRBJ2-3, with D unclear. Germline V gives CDR1 SGHTA, CDR2 FQGNSA. V lost 2 bases to trimming and J lost 6 bases, with 6 bases between them. The CDR3 consists of 12 residues. The CDR3 DNA follows: TGTGCCAGCAGCTTAAACCGGGATACGCAGTATTTT. Amino acid sequence: CASSLNRDTQYF.

The V call is TRBV28, the J call TRBJ1-2; TRBD1 matches at 11 bases. V dropped 6 bases and J dropped 4; count of bases not matched to a gene: 4. The V gene's germline CDR1 is MDHEN and CDR2 SYDVKM. The CDR3 extends over 14 amino acids. As DNA, the CDR3 is TGTGCCAGCAGAACCGGGACAGGGGGCTATGGCTACACCTTC. Protein product: CASRTGTGGYGYTF.

This rearrangement joins TRBV27 to TRBJ1-1; D uncertain. CDR3 length: 14 residues. V shed 3 bases and J shed 3 bases, with 11 bases lying between them. Germline CDR1 and CDR2: MNHEY and SMNVEV (reference sequence). CDR3 nucleotide sequence: TGTGCCAGCAGTTTGTCGTGGCGGGACACTGAAGCTTTCTTT. Protein sequence: CASSLSWRDTEAFF.

This clone was seen a single time. The chain couples TRBV20-1 to TRBJ2-1; D remains ambiguous. Per germline, CDR1 DFQATT and CDR2 SNEGSKA (reference sequence). The CDR3 covers 11 residues. Trimming removed 4 bases from V and 3 bases from J, with 4 bases in between. Here the CDR3 reads CSATYYNEQFF. As DNA, the CDR3 is TGCAGTGCTACGTACTACAATGAGCAGTTCTTC.

The V and J genes are TRBV7-2 and TRBJ1-3, with D hard to call. CDR1 and CDR2 (germline): SGHTA, FQGNSA. This CDR3 has 14 amino acids. Trimming cost V 3 bases and J 0 bases, with 6 bases left between them. CDR3 protein: CASSFWPSGNTIYF. The CDR3 DNA follows: TGTGCCAGCAGCTTCTGGCCCTCTGGAAACACCATATATTTT.

The rearrangement joins TRBV9 to TRBJ2-3, with D hard to call. Per the germline V gene, CDR1 is SGDLS and CDR2 is YYNGEE. The CDR3 covers 12 residues. V was cut by 3 bases and J by 8 bases, with 10 bases left in between. The CDR3 bases are TGTGCCAGCAGCGCCTATGAGAGTACGCAGTATTTT. This translates into CASSAYESTQYF.

The chain uses TRBV27 and TRBJ1-2; tentative D call: TRBD1 (5 bases). Germline loops: CDR1 MNHEY, CDR2 SMNVEV (reference sequence). With 4 bases removed from V and 8 bases from J, the gap between germline ends came to 17 bases. The CDR3 runs to 14 residues. The CDR3 DNA follows: TGTGCCAGCAGTTCCACACAGGCCCTCGGCGGCTACACCTTC. Amino acids: CASSSTQALGGYTF.

V usage is TRBV6-5 and J usage is TRBJ1-6, with D perhaps matching TRBD1 (6 bases). This CDR3 spans 14 amino acids. Germline CDR1 is MNHEY and CDR2 is SVGAGI. Trimming removed 5 bases at V and 3 bases at J, with 8 bases between. CDR3 coding DNA: TGTGCCAGCAGTACAGGGTTCTATAATTCACCCCTCCACTTT. Translated, it gives CASSTGFYNSPLHF.

This chain connects TRBV27 to TRBJ1-1; 9 bases line up with TRBD1. Germline V gene lookup returns CDR1 MNHEY and CDR2 SMNVEV (reference sequence). The CDR3 contains 15 residues. J gave up 2 bases and V 5 bases, and 6 bases lay outside the gene matches. CDR3 DNA: TGTGCCAGCAGTCAGGACAGGGGACCTAACACTGAAGCTTTCTTT. This codes for CASSQDRGPNTEAFF.

This clone was found a few times. The rearrangement links TRBV29-1 to TRBJ1-1, with D maybe TRBD1 (5 bases). The CDR3 totals 12 residues. Per the germline V gene, CDR1 is SQVTM and CDR2 is ANQGSEA. V lost 5 bases and J lost 6, with 13 bases in between. The CDR3 DNA is TGCAGCGTTTGCCAGGGTCACGCTGAAGCTTTCTTT. This translates into CSVCQGHAEAFF.

The chain links TRBV5-6 to TRBJ1-5, with D possibly TRBD1 on 6 matching bases. In germline, CDR1 is SGHDT, CDR2 YYEEEE. CDR3 length: 13 amino acids. V gave up 3 bases and J gave up 7 bases, with 11 bases separating them. The CDR3 sequence: CASSWGRSQPQHF. CDR3 nucleotides: TGTGCCAGCAGCTGGGGGCGGTCGCAGCCCCAGCATTTT.

This sequence joins TRBV6-8 and TRBJ1-1; TRBD1 might be the D (5 bases). Germline loops: CDR1 MNHGY, CDR2 SAAAGT. The CDR3 runs to 17 residues. The V and J ends lost 0 bases and 3 bases respectively, with 17 bases between them. CDR3 sequence reads: CASSYSLSGGDDTEAFF. The CDR3 bases are TGTGCCAGCAGTTACTCCCTTTCTGGGGGGGACGACACTGAAGCTTTCTTT.

J is TRBJ2-3 and V is TRBV14, with D perhaps TRBD2 (5 bases). The CDR3 totals 16 residues. Germline V gives CDR1 SGHDN, CDR2 FVKESK. Trimming removed 2 bases at V and 0 bases at J, with 12 bases between. The CDR3 DNA follows: TGTGCCAGCAGCCAATACCGGGGTGTTAGCACAGATACGCAGTATTTT. The encoded protein is CASSQYRGVSTDTQYF.

The chain carries TRBV3-1 (or the pseudogene TRBV3-2) and TRBJ2-5, with 7 nucleotides matching TRBD1. CDR1 and CDR2 (germline): LGHDT, YNNKEL (reference sequence). This CDR3 is 13 amino acids long. V lost 4 bases and J lost 4; bases outside the gene matches: 3. The CDR3 DNA follows: TGTGCCAGCAGCCTGACAGGGACAGAGACCCAGTACTTC. This encodes CASSLTGTETQYF.

V gene TRBV5-1 combines with J gene TRBJ2-2; 7 bases are a match to TRBD2. Losses at the gene ends were 4 bases for V and 7 bases for J; bases not matched to a gene: 4. Looked up from germline, CDR1 is SGHRS and CDR2 is YFSETQ. The CDR3 extends over 13 amino acids. The CDR3 DNA sequence: TGCGCCAGCAGCAGAGGCGGGAGCGGGGAGCTGTTTTTT. Amino acids: CASSRGGSGELFF. Combining the CDR3 with reference TRBV5-1 and TRBJ2-2 gives the whole variable domain KAGVTQTPRYLIKTRGQQVTLSCSPISGHRSVSWYQQTPGQGLQFLFEYFSETQRNKGNFPGRFSGRQFSNSRSEMNVSTLELGDSALYLCASSRGGSGELFFGEGSRLTVL.

The V and J genes are TRBV2 and TRBJ2-7; tentatively, D is TRBD2 (6 bases). CDR1 is SNHLY, CDR2 FYNNEI, per germline. V was trimmed by 8 bases and J by 2 bases, leaving 10 bases between them. The CDR3 runs to 12 residues. In DNA form, the CDR3 reads TGTGCCAGCTTGGCGGGACCCTACGAGCAGTACGTC. It codes for CASLAGPYEQYV.

The chain carries TRBV5-1 and TRBJ2-5, with a possible D match to TRBD2 (7 bases). Germline V gene sequence: CDR1 SGHRS, CDR2 YFSETQ. The CDR3 loop spans 15 amino acids. With 1 base removed from V and 7 bases from J, the gap between germline ends came to 17 bases. CDR3 protein: CASSLIGGGPRTQYF. In DNA form, the CDR3 reads TGCGCCAGCAGCTTGATAGGGGGAGGGCCAAGGACCCAGTACTTC.

The V and J genes are TRBV6-2 or TRBV6-3 and TRBJ2-7; D is perhaps TRBD2 (6 bases). The CDR3 contains 14 residues. Trimming cost V 4 bases and J 2 bases, with 12 bases left between them. CDR1 and CDR2 from the germline V gene are MNHEY and SVGEGT. This CDR3 reads CASSWDLIPYEQYF. The CDR3 DNA sequence: TGTGCCAGCAGTTGGGACTTGATTCCCTACGAGCAGTACTTC.

This chain joins TRBV18 and TRBJ2-1, with TRBD1 as a possible D gene (5 bases). The CDR3 sequence is 12 residues long. The germline V gene encodes CDR1 KGHSH and CDR2 LQKENI. Trimming removed 5 bases from V and 8 bases from J, with 10 bases in between. The CDR3 nucleotides read TGTGCCAGCTCATCTCAGGGCGATGAGCAGTTCTTC. This translates into CASSSQGDEQFF.

This clone was detected once. The CDR3 is CAIWVEGQRKLYGYTF. CDR3 in DNA: TGCGCCATCTGGGTCGAGGGACAGCGAAAATTGTATGGCTACACCTTC. The rearrangement joins TRBV10-1 to TRBJ1-2, with 7 positions matching TRBD1. The germline V gene encodes CDR1 WNHNN and CDR2 SYGVQD (reference sequence). The CDR3 runs to 16 residues. The V segment lost 10 bases and the J segment 5 bases; nucleotides outside the gene matches: 19.

The sample holds a few counts of this clone. The V gene is TRBV13, the J gene TRBJ2-1; TRBD2 aligns across 7 bases. The germline gives CDR1 PRHDT, CDR2 FYEKMQ (reference sequence). This CDR3 region has 14 residues. V was pared by 5 bases and J by 7 bases, with 8 bases of the junction left unmatched. The CDR3, as DNA: TGTGCCAGCAGCCCCTCCCTACTAGCGAATGAGCAGTTCTTC. It codes for CASSPSLLANEQFF.

The CDR3 is CASSLSPGVNSPLHF. Written as DNA, the CDR3 is TGTGCCAGCAGCTTAAGTCCGGGGGTTAATTCACCCCTCCACTTT. The genes are TRBV7-3 and TRBJ1-6; possible D gene TRBD1, 5 bases. V was clipped by 1 base and J by 6 bases, with 10 bases between them. This CDR3 region has 15 residues. Germline V gene sequence: CDR1 SGHTA, CDR2 FQGTGA.

V usage is TRBV29-1 and J usage is TRBJ1-1, with 8 nucleotides matching TRBD1. CDR1 and CDR2 (germline): SQVTM, ANQGSEA. The CDR3 is 10 residues long. The ends lost 7 bases at V and 10 bases at J; junction bases unmatched: 5. CDR3: CSGQGQGAFF. Written as DNA, the CDR3 is TGCAGCGGCCAAGGACAGGGAGCTTTCTTT.

CDR3 DNA: TGTGCCAGCCAACCGGGGGTCTCTGGGGCCAACGTCCTGACTTTC. It encodes CASQPGVSGANVLTF. This chain uses TRBV2 with TRBJ2-6; a possible D gene is TRBD2 (6 bases). Looked up from germline, CDR1 is SNHLY and CDR2 is FYNNEI. The CDR3 consists of 15 residues. The germline V and J ends were trimmed by 8 bases and 0 bases, with 11 bases remaining between them.

The chain joins TRBV5-6 to TRBJ2-2; the D is unclear. This CDR3 has 15 amino acids. Germline V gene lookup returns CDR1 SGHDT and CDR2 YYEEEE. Trimming pared 0 bases from V and 1 base from J, leaving 7 bases between. CDR3 coding DNA: TGTGCCAGCAGCTTGGCAGGTCTGAACACCGGGGAGCTGTTTTTT. Amino acid sequence: CASSLAGLNTGELFF.